This T cell receptor (beta chain) was captured in a study of identical twins. Study-wide results and caveats: Analyses based on zero insertions could be partly confounded by invariant MAIT and iNKT cells.

CDR3 length: 14 residues. V was clipped by 3 bases and J by 0 bases, with 7 bases between them. The V gene's germline CDR1 is MNHEY and CDR2 SVGEGT. About this clonotype itself: Antigen unknown.

cDNA molecules carried unique molecular identifiers, and template switching added a universal primer site. TCRdb passed the 5' RACE reads through MiXCR, listing each CDR3 protein once. Of some 630,000 distinct CDR3 sequences in the sample, 7% to 7.5% were seen once. The sample was also reused in another study, on yellow fever vaccine responses in identical twins.

Sequencing was done on a sample of PBMCs. The source is a woman between 18 and 29 years old in good health. The chain is built from TRBV6-2 or TRBV6-3 and TRBJ2-3; no firm D call. The DNA for the CDR3 is TGTGCCAGCAGTTATCACGGTAGCACAGATACGCAGTATTTT. Translation: CASSYHGSTDTQYF.